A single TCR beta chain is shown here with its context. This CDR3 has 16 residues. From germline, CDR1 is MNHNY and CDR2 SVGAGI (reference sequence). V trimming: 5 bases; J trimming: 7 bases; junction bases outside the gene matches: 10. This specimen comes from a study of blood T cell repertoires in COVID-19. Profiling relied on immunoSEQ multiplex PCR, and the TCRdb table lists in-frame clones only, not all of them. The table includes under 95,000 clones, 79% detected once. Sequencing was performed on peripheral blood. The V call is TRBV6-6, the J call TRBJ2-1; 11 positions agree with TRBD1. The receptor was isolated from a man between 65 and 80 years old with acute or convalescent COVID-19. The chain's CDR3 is CASSLGDRGKGNEQFF. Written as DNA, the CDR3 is TGTGCCAGCAGTCTCGGGGACAGGGGGAAGGGAAATGAGCAGTTCTTC.